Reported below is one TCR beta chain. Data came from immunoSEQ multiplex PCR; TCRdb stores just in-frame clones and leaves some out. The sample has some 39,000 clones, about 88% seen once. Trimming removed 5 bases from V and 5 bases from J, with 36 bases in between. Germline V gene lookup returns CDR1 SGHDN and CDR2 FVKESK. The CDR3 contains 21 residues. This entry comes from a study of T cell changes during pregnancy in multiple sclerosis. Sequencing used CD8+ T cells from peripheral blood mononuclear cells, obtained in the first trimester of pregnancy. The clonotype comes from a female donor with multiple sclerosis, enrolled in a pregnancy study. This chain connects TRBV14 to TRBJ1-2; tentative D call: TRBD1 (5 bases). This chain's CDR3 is CASSSHLGANGGTPREYGYTF. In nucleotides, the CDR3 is TGTGCCAGCAGCTCCCACCTCGGAGCGAATGGGGGGACCCCCAGGGAATATGGCTACACCTTC.